The 24 T cell receptor beta chains below come from one sample, sequenced in a study of sequential checkpoint blockade in melanoma. Clones were read by immunoSEQ multiplex PCR, and TCRdb kept only the in-frame ones, dropping some. The data show around 15,000 clones, with about 55% seen just once and roughly 17% held by the top ten. Treatment defined: randomized to nivolumab then ipilimumab (arm A) or the reverse (arm B). This sample comprised CD8+ T cells sorted from blood (inferred from file names), obtained from a patient given nivolumab and ipilimumab in sequence. Receptors originate from a human donor with melanoma.

The table lists this clone with a few counts. This rearrangement joins TRBV6-6 to TRBJ2-5; TRBD2 matches at 7 bases. The CDR3 contains 14 residues. With 6 bases clipped from V and 5 bases from J, the junction kept 9 bases outside the gene matches. Per the germline V gene, CDR1 is MNHNY and CDR2 is SVGAGI (reference sequence). The chain's CDR3 is CASRGLPPGETQYF. CDR3 bases: TGTGCCAGCAGGGGACTACCTCCGGGGGAGACCCAGTACTTC.

The J gene is TRBJ2-7, the V gene TRBV7-9; no clear D gene. CDR3 length: 12 residues. Per the germline V gene, CDR1 is SEHNR and CDR2 is FQNEAQ (reference sequence). Trimming cost V 6 bases and J 5 bases, with 11 bases left between them. CDR3: CASSTQHHEQYF. CDR3 sequence (DNA): TGTGCCAGCAGTACACAGCATCACGAGCAGTACTTC.

The rearrangement joins TRBV19 to TRBJ2-7; 8 nucleotides match TRBD2. Germline loops: CDR1 LNHDA, CDR2 SQIVND (reference sequence). The CDR3 sequence is 16 residues long. The ends lost 3 bases at V and 6 bases at J; junction bases unmatched: 13. The DNA for the CDR3 is TGTGCCAGTAGTATTCGGTCAGCGGGAGAACTACTCGAGCAGTACTTC. The encoded protein is CASSIRSAGELLEQYF.

This clone is labeled large. The V and J genes are TRBV28 and TRBJ1-3; D unclear. The CDR3 is made up of 15 amino acids. Trimming took off 8 bases at V and 2 bases at J, with 16 bases between the two ends. Germline CDR1 and CDR2: MDHEN and SYDVKM. CDR3 region: CASQKLSVTGNTIYF. The CDR3 bases are TGTGCCAGCCAGAAGTTGTCAGTGACTGGAAACACCATATATTTT.

This chain connects TRBV2 to TRBJ2-7; 11 nucleotides match TRBD2. This CDR3 has 14 residues. Germline V gene data show CDR1 as SNHLY and CDR2 as FYNNEI. V was clipped by 7 bases and J by 4 bases; unmatched bases: 6. CDR3 in DNA: TGTGCCAGCAAAGAACTAGCGGGAGAGTACGAGCAGTACTTC. Amino acid sequence: CASKELAGEYEQYF.

This clone was counted only a few times. This chain connects TRBV19 to TRBJ2-3, with TRBD2 matching 11 bases. Germline CDR1 and CDR2: LNHDA and SQIVND (reference sequence). Trimming took 3 bases from V and 4 from J; bases not matched to a gene: 3. The CDR3 covers 15 residues. The CDR3 protein is CASSIGTSGADTQYF. The CDR3 coding sequence is TGTGCCAGTAGTATCGGGACTAGCGGAGCAGATACGCAGTATTTT.

This sequence joins TRBV7-9 and TRBJ2-7; D gene ambiguous. CDR1 is SEHNR, CDR2 FQNEAQ, per germline (reference sequence). This CDR3 has 13 residues. V dropped 2 bases and J dropped 0 bases, with 5 bases sitting between them. CDR3: CASSLRDSYEQYF. The CDR3 nucleotides read TGTGCCAGCAGCTTACGAGACTCCTACGAGCAGTACTTC.

J is TRBJ1-2 and V is TRBV10-2; 7 bases are shared with TRBD1. V was pared by 2 bases and J by 5 bases, with 11 bases of the junction left unmatched. Looked up from germline, CDR1 is WSHSY and CDR2 is SAAADI. The CDR3 is made up of 16 amino acids. CDR3 in DNA: TGCGCCAGCAGTGAGGGTCGGGACAGTTTTTGGTATGGCTACACCTTC. Protein sequence: CASSEGRDSFWYGYTF.

Only a few counts were recorded for this clone. The V gene is TRBV14, the J gene TRBJ2-7; 7 bases line up with TRBD1. V shed 2 bases, J shed 1 base, and the junction held 2 bases outside the gene matches. Germline CDR1 is SGHDN and CDR2 is FVKESK. The CDR3 loop spans 14 amino acids. This CDR3 reads CASSQPGQSYEQYF. CDR3 in DNA: TGTGCCAGCAGCCAACCGGGACAGTCCTACGAGCAGTACTTC.

The gene calls are TRBV6-5 and TRBJ2-5; D unclear. The assigned J gene may be wrong: the sequence end matches TRBJ2-7 better. Germline assignment: CDR1 MNHEY and CDR2 SVGAGI. The CDR3 consists of 12 residues. The CDR3 region has the DNA TGTGCCAGCAGTGAACTCGACTACGAGCAGTACTTC. This gives the protein CASSELDYEQYF.

The chain carries TRBV29-1 and TRBJ1-1; D possibly corresponds to TRBD1 (6 bases). Germline CDR1 is SQVTM and CDR2 is ANQGSEA. The CDR3 loop spans 16 amino acids. V shed 3 bases and J shed 1 base, with 18 bases lying between them. CDR3 region: CSVEIILTGSNTEAFF. CDR3 in DNA: TGCAGCGTTGAGATAATTCTCACAGGGTCGAACACTGAAGCTTTCTTT.

The chain has TRBV19 and TRBJ1-1; a possible D gene is TRBD1 (5 bases). Trimming pared 11 bases from V and 6 bases from J, leaving 13 bases between. CDR1 and CDR2 from the germline V gene are LNHDA and SQIVND (reference sequence). The CDR3 length is 11 residues. CDR3 amino acids: CAAWGGAEAFF. CDR3 in DNA: TGTGCCGCATGGGGGGGGGCTGAAGCTTTCTTT.

This sequence joins TRBV10-3 and TRBJ1-5; 8 bases are a match to TRBD1. This CDR3 spans 15 amino acids. In germline, CDR1 is ENHRY, CDR2 SYGVKD. The V segment lost 10 bases and the J segment 3 bases; nucleotides outside the gene matches: 11. CDR3 nucleotides: TGTGCCAGCAGCCTTGGACAGGGATACAATCAGCCCCAGCATTTT. Translation: CASSLGQGYNQPQHF.

V gene TRBV5-5 combines with J gene TRBJ2-7; the D is unclear. V was pared by 0 bases and J by 0 bases, with 7 bases between. CDR1 SGHKS and CDR2 YYEKEE come from the germline V gene (reference sequence). This CDR3 has 14 residues. The CDR3 protein is CASSLAPVSYEQYF. The DNA for the CDR3 is TGTGCCAGCAGCTTGGCCCCAGTCTCCTACGAGCAGTACTTC.

This chain links TRBV28 with TRBJ2-2; TRBD2 might be the D (5 bases). This CDR3 has 14 residues. Germline V lookup: CDR1 MDHEN, CDR2 SYDVKM. Trimming cost V 10 bases and J 1 base, with 13 bases left between them. The CDR3 DNA follows: TGTGCCACCCATGACCGGGGGAACACCGGGGAGCTGTTTTTT. It specifies CATHDRGNTGELFF.

The chain combines TRBV14 with TRBJ2-3, with D hard to call. The CDR3 contains 15 residues. Trimming shortened V by 1 base and J by 4 bases, and 12 bases separated the two germline ends. Per the germline V gene, CDR1 is SGHDN and CDR2 is FVKESK. CDR3 bases: TGTGCCAGCAGCCAAGTCTTCCACCCGGCAGATACGCAGTATTTT. Translating it yields CASSQVFHPADTQYF. Complete variable domain (other parts from reference TRBV14 and TRBJ2-3): EAGVTQFPSHSVIEKGQTVTLRCDPISGHDNLYWYRRVMGKEIKFLLHFVKESKQDESGMPNNRFLAERTGGTYSTLKVQPAELEDSGVYFCASSQVFHPADTQYFGPGTRLTVL.

The chain carries TRBV27 and TRBJ1-2; 9 bases line up with TRBD1. Germline V gene sequence: CDR1 MNHEY, CDR2 SMNVEV (reference sequence). V was pared by 2 bases and J by 5 bases, with 0 bases of the junction left unmatched. CDR3 length equals 13 residues. CDR3 loop: CASSLDRGYGYTF. In nucleotides, the CDR3 is TGTGCCAGCAGTTTAGACAGGGGGTATGGCTACACCTTC.

The chain combines TRBV29-1 with TRBJ1-2; D remains ambiguous. This CDR3 region has 12 residues. With 5 bases removed from V and 5 bases from J, the gap between germline ends came to 12 bases. Germline loops: CDR1 SQVTM, CDR2 ANQGSEA. CDR3 amino acids: CSVHEELYGYTF. In nucleotides, the CDR3 is TGCAGCGTTCACGAAGAGCTTTATGGCTACACCTTC.

This rearrangement joins TRBV5-6 to TRBJ2-7; TRBD2 agrees at 7 bases. The V gene end was trimmed by 4 bases and the J gene end by 7 bases; junction bases not matched to a gene: 11. Germline V lookup: CDR1 SGHDT, CDR2 YYEEEE. CDR3 size: 14 residues. CDR3 amino acids: CASSQRRLAGEQYF. In nucleotides, the CDR3 is TGTGCCAGCAGCCAAAGACGACTAGCTGGGGAGCAGTACTTC. The whole variable domain, remainder taken from reference TRBV5-6 and TRBJ2-7, is DAGVTQSPTHLIKTRGQQVTLRCSPKSGHDTVSWYQQALGQGPQFIFQYYEEEERQRGNFPDRFSGHQFPNYSSELNVNALLLGDSALYLCASSQRRLAGEQYFGPGTRLTVT.

The gene calls are TRBV27 and TRBJ2-1; a weak D match, TRBD1 (6 bases). The V end lost 5 bases, the J end lost 4 bases, and 18 bases lay between the germline ends. The length of the CDR3 is 16 residues. CDR1 and CDR2 (germline): MNHEY, SMNVEV (reference sequence). The CDR3 bases are TGTGCCAGCAGTGCCGTCTCAGGGGCCCTGTACAATGAGCAGTTCTTC. Protein sequence: CASSAVSGALYNEQFF.

V is TRBV9 and J is TRBJ2-1; D is possibly TRBD1 (5 bases). Germline CDR1 reads SGDLS; CDR2 reads YYNGEE. This CDR3 has 11 residues. Trimming took off 4 bases at V and 7 bases at J, with 6 bases between the two ends. The CDR3 coding sequence is TGTGCCAGCAGCCAGGGTAATGAGCAGTTCTTC. Its protein product is CASSQGNEQFF.

This clone was seen more than once but under ten times. The gene calls are TRBV5-6 and TRBJ2-2; D unclear. In germline, CDR1 is SGHDT, CDR2 YYEEEE. V lost 0 bases and J 7 bases, leaving 4 bases between the germline ends. CDR3 length: 12 amino acids. Here the CDR3 reads CASSLAGGELFF. The CDR3 DNA reads TGTGCCAGCAGCTTGGCCGGCGGGGAGCTGTTTTTT.

V usage is TRBV7-7 and J usage is TRBJ2-5, with 10 bases identical to TRBD2. Per germline, CDR1 SSHAT and CDR2 FNYEAQ (reference sequence). V lost 8 bases to trimming and J lost 0 bases; unmatched junction nucleotides: 6. CDR3 length: 15 residues. The CDR3 sequence: CASRRAGGNQETQYF. The CDR3 region has the DNA TGTGCCAGCCGAAGAGCGGGAGGGAACCAAGAGACCCAGTACTTC.

The chain links TRBV7-9 to TRBJ2-2, with TRBD1 as a possible D gene (6 bases). This CDR3 comprises 14 residues. CDR1 is SEHNR and CDR2 is FQNEAQ in the germline V gene (reference sequence). Trimming removed 7 bases from V and 7 bases from J, with 16 bases in between. For the CDR3, the DNA is TGTGCCAGCAACGAACCAGGACAGCTCGGGGAGCTGTTTTTT. This codes for CASNEPGQLGELFF.